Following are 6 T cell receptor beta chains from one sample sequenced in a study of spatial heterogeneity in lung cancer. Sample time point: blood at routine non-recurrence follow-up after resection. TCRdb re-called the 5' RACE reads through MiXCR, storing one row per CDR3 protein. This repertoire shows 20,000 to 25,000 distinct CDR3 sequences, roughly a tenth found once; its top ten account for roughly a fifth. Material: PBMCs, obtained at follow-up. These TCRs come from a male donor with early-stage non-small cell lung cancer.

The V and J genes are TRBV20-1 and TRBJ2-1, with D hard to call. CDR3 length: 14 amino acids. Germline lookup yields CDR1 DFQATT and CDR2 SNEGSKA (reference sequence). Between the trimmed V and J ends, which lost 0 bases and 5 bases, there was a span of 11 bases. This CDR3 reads CSARDLRRNNEQFF. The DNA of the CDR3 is TGCAGTGCTAGAGATTTGCGCAGGAACAATGAGCAGTTCTTC.

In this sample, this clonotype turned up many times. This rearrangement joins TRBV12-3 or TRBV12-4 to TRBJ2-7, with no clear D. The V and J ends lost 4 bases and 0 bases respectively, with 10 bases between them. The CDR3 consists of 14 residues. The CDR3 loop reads CASSSGESSYEQYF. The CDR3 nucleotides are TGTGCCAGCAGTTCGGGTGAGAGCTCCTACGAGCAGTACTTC.

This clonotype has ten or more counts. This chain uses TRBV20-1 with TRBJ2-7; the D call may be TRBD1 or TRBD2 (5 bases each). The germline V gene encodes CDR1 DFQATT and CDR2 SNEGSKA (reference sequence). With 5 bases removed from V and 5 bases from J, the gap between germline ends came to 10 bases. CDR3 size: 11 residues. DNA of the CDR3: TGCAGTGCTGGGGGTGTGGACGAGCAGTACTTC. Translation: CSAGGVDEQYF.

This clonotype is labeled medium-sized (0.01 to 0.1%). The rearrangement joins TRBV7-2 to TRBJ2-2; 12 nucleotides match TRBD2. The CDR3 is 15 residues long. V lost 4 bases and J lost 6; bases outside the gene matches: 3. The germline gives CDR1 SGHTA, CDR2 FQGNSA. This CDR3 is CASSSPSGGAGELFF. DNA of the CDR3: TGTGCCAGCAGCTCCCCTAGCGGGGGGGCCGGGGAGCTGTTTTTT.

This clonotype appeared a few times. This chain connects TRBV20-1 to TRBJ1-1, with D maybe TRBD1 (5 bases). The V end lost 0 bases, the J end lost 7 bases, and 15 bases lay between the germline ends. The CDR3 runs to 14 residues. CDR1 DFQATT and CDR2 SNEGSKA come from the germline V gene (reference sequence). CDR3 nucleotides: TGCAGTGCTAGAGAGACAGCATCGTTCAGTGAAGCTTTCTTT. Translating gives CSARETASFSEAFF.

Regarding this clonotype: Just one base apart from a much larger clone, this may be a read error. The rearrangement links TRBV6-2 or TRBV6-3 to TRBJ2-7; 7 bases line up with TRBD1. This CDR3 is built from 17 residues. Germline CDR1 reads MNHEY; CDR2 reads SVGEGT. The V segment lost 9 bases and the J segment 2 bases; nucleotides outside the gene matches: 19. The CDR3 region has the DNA TGTGCCAGTTCCCCGGGACAGAGGGCTTCCCGAACCTACGAGCAGTACTTC. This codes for CASSPGQRASRTYEQYF.